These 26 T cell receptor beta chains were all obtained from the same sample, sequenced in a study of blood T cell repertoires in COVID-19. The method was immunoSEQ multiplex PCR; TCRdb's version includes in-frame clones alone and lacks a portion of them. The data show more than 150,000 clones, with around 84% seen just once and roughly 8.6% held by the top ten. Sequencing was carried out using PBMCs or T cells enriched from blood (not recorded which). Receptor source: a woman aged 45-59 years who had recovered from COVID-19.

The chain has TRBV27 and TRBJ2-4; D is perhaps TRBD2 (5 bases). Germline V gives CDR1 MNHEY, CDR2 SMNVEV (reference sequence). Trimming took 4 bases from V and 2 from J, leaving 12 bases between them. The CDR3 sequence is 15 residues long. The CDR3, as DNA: TGTGCCAGCAGTTCTATCGGGGAGTCCAAAAACATTCAGTACTTC. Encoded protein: CASSSIGESKNIQYF.

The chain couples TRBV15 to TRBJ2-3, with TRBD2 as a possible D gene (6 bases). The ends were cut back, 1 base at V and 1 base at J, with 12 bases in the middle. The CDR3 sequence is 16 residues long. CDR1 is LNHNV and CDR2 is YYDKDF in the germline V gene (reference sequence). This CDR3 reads CATSRGGTSGTDTQYF. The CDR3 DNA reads TGTGCCACCAGCAGAGGAGGGACTTCGGGCACAGATACGCAGTATTTT.

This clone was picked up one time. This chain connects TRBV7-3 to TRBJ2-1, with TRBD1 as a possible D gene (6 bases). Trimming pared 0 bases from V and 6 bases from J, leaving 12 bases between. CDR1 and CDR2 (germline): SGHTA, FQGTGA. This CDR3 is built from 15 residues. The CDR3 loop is CASSLTGAGSNEQFF. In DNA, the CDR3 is TGTGCCAGCAGCTTAACGGGGGCTGGGAGCAATGAGCAGTTCTTC.

Here the CDR3 reads CASSPRTDYYEQYF. The CDR3 DNA reads as TGTGCCAGCTCACCAAGGACAGACTACTACGAGCAGTACTTC. The chain has TRBV18 and TRBJ2-7, with D tentatively TRBD1 (6 bases). The CDR3 is 14 amino acids. Germline V gives CDR1 KGHSH, CDR2 LQKENI. V lost 2 bases, J lost 3 bases, and 11 bases lay in between.

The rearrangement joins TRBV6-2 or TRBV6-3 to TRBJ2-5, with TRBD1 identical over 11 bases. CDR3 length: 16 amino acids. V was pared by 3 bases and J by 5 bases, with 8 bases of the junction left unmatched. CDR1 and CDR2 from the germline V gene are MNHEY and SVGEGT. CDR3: CASSYPRTGGVETQYF. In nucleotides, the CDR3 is TGTGCCAGCAGTTATCCCCGGACAGGGGGCGTCGAGACCCAGTACTTC.

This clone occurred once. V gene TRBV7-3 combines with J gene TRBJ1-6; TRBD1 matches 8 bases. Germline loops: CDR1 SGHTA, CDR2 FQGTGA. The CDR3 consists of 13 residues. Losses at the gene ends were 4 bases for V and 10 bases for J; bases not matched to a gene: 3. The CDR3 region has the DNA TGTGCCAGCAGCTCGGACAGGGACTCACCCCTCCACTTT. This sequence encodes CASSSDRDSPLHF.

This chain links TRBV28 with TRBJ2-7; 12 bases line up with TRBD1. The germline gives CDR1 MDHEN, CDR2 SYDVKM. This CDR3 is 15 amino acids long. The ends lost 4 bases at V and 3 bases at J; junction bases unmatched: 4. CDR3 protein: CASSSGTGGVYEQYF. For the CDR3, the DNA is TGTGCCAGCAGTTCCGGGACAGGGGGCGTCTACGAGCAGTACTTC.

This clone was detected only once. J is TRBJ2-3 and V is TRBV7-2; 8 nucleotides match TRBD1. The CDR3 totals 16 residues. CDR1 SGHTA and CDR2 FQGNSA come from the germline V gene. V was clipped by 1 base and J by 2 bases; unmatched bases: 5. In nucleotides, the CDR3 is TGTGCCAGCAGCTTAGAGGGACAGGTATTCACAGATACGCAGTATTTT. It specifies CASSLEGQVFTDTQYF.

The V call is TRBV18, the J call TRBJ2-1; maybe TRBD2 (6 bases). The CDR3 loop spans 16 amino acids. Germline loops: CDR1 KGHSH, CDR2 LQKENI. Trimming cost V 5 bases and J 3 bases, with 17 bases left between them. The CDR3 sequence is CASSSNRDSYYNEQFF. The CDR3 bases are TGTGCCAGCTCATCAAACCGGGACTCCTACTACAATGAGCAGTTCTTC. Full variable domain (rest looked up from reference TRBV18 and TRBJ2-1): NAGVMQNPRHLVRRRGQEARLRCSPMKGHSHVYWYRQLPEEGLKFMVYLQKENIIDESGMPKERFSAEFPKEGPSILRIQQVVRGDSAAYFCASSSNRDSYYNEQFFGPGTRLTVL.

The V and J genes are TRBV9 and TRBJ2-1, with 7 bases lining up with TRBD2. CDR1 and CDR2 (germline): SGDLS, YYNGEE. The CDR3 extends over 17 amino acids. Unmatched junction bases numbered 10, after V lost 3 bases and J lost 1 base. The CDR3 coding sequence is TGTGCCAGCAGCGCAGAGGGGACTACCATTTCCTACAATGAGCAGTTCTTC. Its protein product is CASSAEGTTISYNEQFF.

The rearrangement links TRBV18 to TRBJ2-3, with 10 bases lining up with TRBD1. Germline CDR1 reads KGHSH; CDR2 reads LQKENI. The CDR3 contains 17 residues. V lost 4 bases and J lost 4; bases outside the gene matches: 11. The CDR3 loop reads CASSLTRGGQGSDTQYF. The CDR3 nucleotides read TGTGCCAGCTCACTTACCCGCGGGGGACAGGGGTCAGATACGCAGTATTTT.

CDR3 protein: CASSQGFGGDEQFF. As DNA, the CDR3 is TGCGCCAGCAGCCAAGGTTTCGGAGGGGATGAGCAGTTCTTC. This rearrangement joins TRBV4-3 to TRBJ2-1; D is perhaps TRBD2 (6 bases). Germline CDR1 reads LGHNA; CDR2 reads YSLEER. The CDR3 is 14 residues long. Trimming pared 1 base from V and 8 bases from J, leaving 12 bases between.

The CDR3 nucleotides are TGTGCCAGCACATCCACTAACAAGACAGGGTCCAATCAGCCCCAGCATTTT. Its translation: CASTSTNKTGSNQPQHF. The chain couples TRBV9 to TRBJ1-5, with 7 bases matching TRBD1. From germline, CDR1 is SGDLS and CDR2 YYNGEE. Losses at the gene ends were 6 bases for V and 3 bases for J; bases not matched to a gene: 15. CDR3 size: 17 residues.

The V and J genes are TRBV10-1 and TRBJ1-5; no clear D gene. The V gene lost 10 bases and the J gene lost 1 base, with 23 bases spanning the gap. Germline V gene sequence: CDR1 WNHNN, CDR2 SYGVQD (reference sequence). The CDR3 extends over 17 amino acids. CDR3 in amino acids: CAIPQCRCVVSNQPQHF. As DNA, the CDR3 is TGCGCCATCCCACAGTGTCGGTGTGTTGTGAGCAATCAGCCCCAGCATTTT.

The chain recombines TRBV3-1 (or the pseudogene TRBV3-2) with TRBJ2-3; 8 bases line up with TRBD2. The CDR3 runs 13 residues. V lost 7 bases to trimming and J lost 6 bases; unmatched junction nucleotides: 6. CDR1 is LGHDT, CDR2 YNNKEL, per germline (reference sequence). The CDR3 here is CASTPREADTQYF. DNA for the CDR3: TGTGCCAGCACCCCGCGGGAGGCGGATACGCAGTATTTT.

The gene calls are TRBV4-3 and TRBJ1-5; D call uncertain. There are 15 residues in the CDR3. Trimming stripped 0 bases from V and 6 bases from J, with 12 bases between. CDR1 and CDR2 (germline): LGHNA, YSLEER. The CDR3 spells CASSQDGGNGQPQHF. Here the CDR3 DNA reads TGCGCCAGCAGCCAAGATGGAGGGAACGGTCAGCCCCAGCATTTT.

CDR3 in amino acids: CASSLGGTGGTEAFF. The CDR3 nucleotides read TGTGCCAGCAGCTTGGGGGGGACAGGGGGCACTGAAGCTTTCTTT. The chain joins TRBV5-4 to TRBJ1-1; TRBD1 agrees at 11 bases. CDR1 is SGHNT and CDR2 is YYREEE in the germline V gene (reference sequence). The length of the CDR3 is 15 residues. The V and J ends lost 0 bases and 4 bases, in that order; junction bases with no gene match: 2.

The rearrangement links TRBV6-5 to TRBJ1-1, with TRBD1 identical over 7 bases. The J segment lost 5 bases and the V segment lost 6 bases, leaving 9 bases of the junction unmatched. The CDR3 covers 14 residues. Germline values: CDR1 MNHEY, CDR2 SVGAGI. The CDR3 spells CASRLGGGWTEAFF. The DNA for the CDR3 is TGTGCCAGCAGACTAGGAGGGGGCTGGACTGAAGCTTTCTTT.

The chain's CDR3 is CASSYSIYGTSGSETQYF. CDR3 sequence (DNA): TGTGCCAGCAGTTACTCGATCTACGGGACTAGCGGGAGCGAGACCCAGTACTTC. This chain joins TRBV6-2 or TRBV6-3 and TRBJ2-5; 14 nucleotides match TRBD2. Trimming took 0 bases from V and 5 from J; bases not matched to a gene: 8. The germline V gene encodes CDR1 MNHEY and CDR2 SVGEGT. This CDR3 contains 18 residues.

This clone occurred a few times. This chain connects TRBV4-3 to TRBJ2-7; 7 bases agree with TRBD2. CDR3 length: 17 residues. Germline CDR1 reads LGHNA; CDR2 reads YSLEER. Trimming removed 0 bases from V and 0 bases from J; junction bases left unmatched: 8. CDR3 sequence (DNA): TGCGCCAGCAGCCAAGATGTGGGGACTACTAGCTCCTACGAGCAGTACTTC. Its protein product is CASSQDVGTTSSYEQYF.

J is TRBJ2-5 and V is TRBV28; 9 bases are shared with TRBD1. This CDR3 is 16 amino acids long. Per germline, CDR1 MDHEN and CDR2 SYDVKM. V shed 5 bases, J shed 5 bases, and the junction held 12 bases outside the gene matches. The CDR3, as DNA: TGTGCCAGCAGTATATCCGGGACAGGGACCCGGGAGACCCAGTACTTC. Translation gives CASSISGTGTRETQYF.

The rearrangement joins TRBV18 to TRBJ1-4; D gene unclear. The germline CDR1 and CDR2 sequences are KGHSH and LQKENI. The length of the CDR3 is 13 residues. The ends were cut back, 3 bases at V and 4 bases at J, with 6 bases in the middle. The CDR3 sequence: CASSPADNEKLFF. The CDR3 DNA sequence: TGTGCCAGCTCACCCGCGGATAATGAAAAACTGTTTTTT.

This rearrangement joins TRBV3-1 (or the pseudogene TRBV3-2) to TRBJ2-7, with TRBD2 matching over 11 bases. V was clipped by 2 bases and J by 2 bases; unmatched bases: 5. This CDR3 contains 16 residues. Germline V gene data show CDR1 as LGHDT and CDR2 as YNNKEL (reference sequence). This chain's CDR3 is CASSQLAGGLAYEQYF. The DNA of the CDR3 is TGTGCCAGCAGCCAACTAGCGGGAGGCCTTGCCTACGAGCAGTACTTC.

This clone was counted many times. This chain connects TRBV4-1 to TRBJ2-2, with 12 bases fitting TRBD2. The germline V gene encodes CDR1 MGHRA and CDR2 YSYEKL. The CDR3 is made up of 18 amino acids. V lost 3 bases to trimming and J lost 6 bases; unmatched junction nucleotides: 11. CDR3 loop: CASSHQEALAGGAGELFF. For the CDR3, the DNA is TGCGCCAGCAGCCACCAAGAAGCCCTAGCGGGGGGGGCCGGGGAGCTGTTTTTT.

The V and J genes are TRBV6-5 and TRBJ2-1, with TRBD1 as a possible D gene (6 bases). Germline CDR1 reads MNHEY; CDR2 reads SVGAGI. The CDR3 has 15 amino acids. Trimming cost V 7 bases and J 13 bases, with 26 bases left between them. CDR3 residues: CASNPQGGIGSDQFF. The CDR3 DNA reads TGTGCCAGCAATCCTCAAGGGGGTATCGGCTCGGATCAGTTCTTC.

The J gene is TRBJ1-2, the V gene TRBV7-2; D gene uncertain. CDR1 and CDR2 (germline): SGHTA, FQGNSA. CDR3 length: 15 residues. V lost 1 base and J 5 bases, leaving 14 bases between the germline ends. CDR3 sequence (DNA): TGTGCCAGCAGCTTAGTTAGCAGACCGATTTATGGCTACACCTTC. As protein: CASSLVSRPIYGYTF. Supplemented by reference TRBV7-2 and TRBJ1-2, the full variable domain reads GAGVSQSPSNKVTEKGKDVELRCDPISGHTALYWYRQSLGQGLEFLIYFQGNSAPDKSGLPSDRFSAERTGGSVSTLTIQRTQQEDSAVYLCASSLVSRPIYGYTFGSGTRLTVV.